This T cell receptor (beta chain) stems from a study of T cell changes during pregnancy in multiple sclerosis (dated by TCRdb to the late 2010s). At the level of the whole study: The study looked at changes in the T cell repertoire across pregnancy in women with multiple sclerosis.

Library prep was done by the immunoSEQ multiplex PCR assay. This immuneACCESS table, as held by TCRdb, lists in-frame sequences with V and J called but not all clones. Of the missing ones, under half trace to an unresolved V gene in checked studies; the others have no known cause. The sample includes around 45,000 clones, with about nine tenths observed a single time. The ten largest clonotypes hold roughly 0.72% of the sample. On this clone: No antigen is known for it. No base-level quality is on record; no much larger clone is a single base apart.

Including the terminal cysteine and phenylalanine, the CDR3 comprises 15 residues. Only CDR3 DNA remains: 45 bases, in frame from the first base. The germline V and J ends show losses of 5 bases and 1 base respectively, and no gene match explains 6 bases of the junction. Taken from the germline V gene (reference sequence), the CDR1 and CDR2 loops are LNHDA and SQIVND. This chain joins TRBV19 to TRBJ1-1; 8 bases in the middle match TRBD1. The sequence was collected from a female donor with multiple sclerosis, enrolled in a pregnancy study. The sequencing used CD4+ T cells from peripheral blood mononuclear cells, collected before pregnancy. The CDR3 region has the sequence CASSVTGVGNTEAFF. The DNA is TGTGCCAGTAGTGTGACAGGGGTGGGGAACACTGAAGCTTTCTTT. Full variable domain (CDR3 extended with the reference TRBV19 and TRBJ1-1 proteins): DGGITQSPKYLFRKEGQNVTLSCEQNLNHDAMYWYRQDPGQGLRLIYYSQIVNDFQKGDIAEGYSVSREKKESFPLTVTSAQKNPTAFYLCASSVTGVGNTEAFFGQGTRLTVV.